This TCR beta chain appears in the sequencing data of a study of CD8 T cells in Susac syndrome. High-throughput TCR beta sequencing covered peripheral CD8+ and CD4+ T cells. Negative isolation yielded CD8+ and CD4+ T cells; FACS enriched TEMRA cells. Random hexamers primed reverse transcription of 0.5 to 1 ug RNA. TCR beta CDR3 was amplified by immunoSEQ covering 54 Vbeta and 13 Jbeta. One entry per CDR3 protein, called by TCRdb with MiXCR from the immunoSEQ multiplex PCR reads. The sample shows about 300,000 distinct CDR3 sequences, about 89% of them seen only once. Germline V gives CDR1 SGHAT, CDR2 FQNNGV. The CDR3 loop spans 11 amino acids. V was trimmed by 2 bases and J by 6 bases, leaving 2 bases between them.

V gene TRBV11-2 combines with J gene TRBJ2-4; no clear D. The sample consisted of CD8+ T cells from PBMCs. The source is a human donor with multiple sclerosis. The CDR3 sequence: CASSLTNIQYF. DNA of the CDR3: TGTGCCAGCAGCTTAACAAACATTCAGTACTTC.